These T cell receptor beta chains were read from a single sample in a study of control samples from healthy donors and cancer patients. This table comes from immunoSEQ multiplex PCR, and its TCRdb copy is limited to in-frame clones, with some not included. The table includes approximately 150,000 clones, roughly 93% detected once. The sequencing input was blood. These receptor sequences come from a man aged 18 to 30 in good health. CDR3s include the opening cysteine and the closing phenylalanine or tryptophan. A D gene is named only where the DNA matches it firmly. Part of the rows lack a size; the others show once, few, many or a class for expanded clones.

TRBJ1-1	.	TRBV19	.	TGTGCCAGTAGTTTCAACAGGGAGCTGAACACTGAAGCTTTCTTT	CASSFNRELNTEAFF
TRBJ1-4	TRBD1	TRBV5-1	.	TGCGCCAGCAGTTCCGGGACAGGGTCGTTCGCTAATGAAAAACTGTTTTTT	CASSSGTGSFANEKLFF
TRBJ2-7	TRBD2	TRBV5-6	.	TGTGCCAGCAGTCCCGGGACTAGCGGTACCTACGAGCAGTACTTC	CASSPGTSGTYEQYF
TRBJ2-5	TRBD2	TRBV4-2	.	TGTGCCAGCAGCCAAGGGGAAGGCTGGGGGGGAGAGACCCAGTACTTC	CASSQGEGWGGETQYF
TRBJ2-1	TRBD2	TRBV19	.	TGTGCCAGTATAGCTGCTAGCGGTATTATGAATGAGCAGTTCTTC	CASIAASGIMNEQFF
TRBJ2-7	.	TRBV7-2	.	TGTGCCAGCAGCTTAGTTGCAGGGTCCTACGAGCAGTACTTC	CASSLVAGSYEQYF
TRBJ2-2	.	TRBV4-3	.	TGCGCCAGCAGCCGGGGGATCGCGAACACCGGGGAGCTGTTTTTT	CASSRGIANTGELFF
TRBJ1-3	TRBD1	TRBV19	.	TGTGCCAGTAGACAGGGGTCGAGCTCTGGAAACACCATATATTTT	CASRQGSSSGNTIYF
TRBJ1-2	.	TRBV28	.	TGTGCCAGCAGTTCACACAGAAGGGGCCCGAATGACTATGGCTACACCTTC	CASSSHRRGPNDYGYTF
TRBJ1-2	TRBD1	TRBV25-1	.	TGTGCCAGCAGCTCCACCTCGGACAGGGCGAACTATGGCTACACCTTC	CASSSTSDRANYGYTF
TRBJ1-6	.	TRBV27	once	TGTGCAATCCCTCCGCTGACAGTGGGGGAGAATTCACCCCTCCACTTT	CAIPPLTVGENSPLHF
TRBJ1-4	.	TRBV19	.	TGTGCCAGTAGTATTCCCGGGGGAAATAATGAAAAACTGTTTTTT	CASSIPGGNNEKLFF
TRBJ2-7	.	TRBV3-1/TRBV3-2	.	TGTGCCAGCAGCCAAGAAAGTCTGAGCGACGAGCAGTACTTC	CASSQESLSDEQYF
TRBJ2-7	.	TRBV19	.	TGTGCCAGTAGTATAGGAGGGACCGAGCAGTACTTC	CASSIGGTEQYF
TRBJ2-7	.	TRBV2	.	TGTGCCAGCAGTGAATTTAGCCGGAGCTCCTACGAGCAGTACTTC	CASSEFSRSSYEQYF
TRBJ2-3	TRBD2	TRBV3-1/TRBV3-2	once	TGTGCCAGCAGCTTCTCGGGACTAGCGGGCAGCACAGATACGCAGTATTTT	CASSFSGLAGSTDTQYF
TRBJ2-1	TRBD2	TRBV7-3	.	TGTGCCAGCAGCTTAAACGCGGGAGAGGTCCACAATGAGCAGTTCTTC	CASSLNAGEVHNEQFF
TRBJ2-1	.	TRBV4-1	.	TGCGCCAGCAGCCAAGATAGGAGAATCCAGTTCTTC	CASSQDRRIQFF
TRBJ1-1	TRBD1	TRBV9	.	TGTGCCAGCAGCTTGGGACAGGCGAACACTGAAGCTTTCTTT	CASSLGQANTEAFF
TRBJ2-7	.	TRBV29-1	.	TGCAGCGTTGGGTACAGGGCCTACGAGCAGTACTTC	CSVGYRAYEQYF
TRBJ1-2	.	TRBV9	.	TGTGCCAGCAGCGTAGACCCCACATGGGGCTACACCTTC	CASSVDPTWGYTF
TRBJ1-4	.	TRBV11-2	.	TGTGCCAGCAGCTTGGGCCGTAATGAAAAACTGTTTTTT	CASSLGRNEKLFF
TRBJ1-5	.	TRBV6-5	.	TGTGCCAGCAGGTTACCTGGGCCCCAGCATTTT	CASRLPGPQHF
TRBJ1-1	.	TRBV5-1	.	TGCGCCAGCAGCTTGGTCTTCGGGACGGCGAACACTGAAGCTTTCTTT	CASSLVFGTANTEAFF
TRBJ2-7	.	TRBV7-3	.	TGTGCCAGCAGCTTAGTCGGGGGTTTCGACGAGCAGTACTTC	CASSLVGGFDEQYF
TRBJ2-6	TRBD2	TRBV5-6	.	TGTGCCAGCAGCCGAGGTCCAGGGACTAGCTTTGGGGCCAACGTCCTGACTTTC	CASSRGPGTSFGANVLTF
TRBJ2-1	.	TRBV7-2	.	TGTGCCAGCAGCTCCCGGGGGGCCCAAGAGCAGTTCTTC	CASSSRGAQEQFF
TRBJ2-7	.	TRBV2	.	TGTGCCAGCTTAGGACGGGAAAGCTCCTACGAGCAGTACTTC	CASLGRESSYEQYF
TRBJ2-3	TRBD2	TRBV4-1	.	TGCGCCAGCAGCCAAGTAGGGTCTAGCGGGAGACCCGATACGCAGTATTTT	CASSQVGSSGRPDTQYF
TRBJ1-6	.	TRBV28	.	TGTGCCAGCAGTCCTCCGGGGGCGCTAAATTCACCCCTCCACTTT	CASSPPGALNSPLHF
TRBJ2-7	TRBD2	TRBV18	.	TGTGCCAGCTCACCACCGTCTTACCTAGCGGGGAGACCCTACGAGCAGTACTTC	CASSPPSYLAGRPYEQYF
TRBJ1-6	.	TRBV11-2	once	TGTGCCAGCAGCTCCGGATATTCACCCCTCCACTTT	CASSSGYSPLHF
TRBJ2-1	.	TRBV11-3	.	TGTGCCAGCAGCTTAGGAGAGATTACGAATGAGCAGTTCTTC	CASSLGEITNEQFF
TRBJ2-1	.	TRBV9	.	TGTGCCAGCAGCGTCTGGGATTACAATGAGCAGTTCTTC	CASSVWDYNEQFF
TRBJ1-4	.	TRBV5-1	once	TGCGCCAGCGGGCCAATGGGGGCGCTCGGGGAAAAACTGTTTTTT	CASGPMGALGEKLFF
TRBJ2-3	.	TRBV5-6	.	TGTGCCAGCAGCTTGTGGCAGGGTTATTCAGATACGCAGTATTTT	CASSLWQGYSDTQYF
TRBJ2-7	.	TRBV5-1	.	TGCGCCAGCAGCTTATCGGGTGGTCACTACGAGCAGTACTTC	CASSLSGGHYEQYF
TRBJ2-1	TRBD2	TRBV19	.	TGTGCCAGTAGAGACGGGGGGTTAAATGAGCAGTTCTTC	CASRDGGLNEQFF